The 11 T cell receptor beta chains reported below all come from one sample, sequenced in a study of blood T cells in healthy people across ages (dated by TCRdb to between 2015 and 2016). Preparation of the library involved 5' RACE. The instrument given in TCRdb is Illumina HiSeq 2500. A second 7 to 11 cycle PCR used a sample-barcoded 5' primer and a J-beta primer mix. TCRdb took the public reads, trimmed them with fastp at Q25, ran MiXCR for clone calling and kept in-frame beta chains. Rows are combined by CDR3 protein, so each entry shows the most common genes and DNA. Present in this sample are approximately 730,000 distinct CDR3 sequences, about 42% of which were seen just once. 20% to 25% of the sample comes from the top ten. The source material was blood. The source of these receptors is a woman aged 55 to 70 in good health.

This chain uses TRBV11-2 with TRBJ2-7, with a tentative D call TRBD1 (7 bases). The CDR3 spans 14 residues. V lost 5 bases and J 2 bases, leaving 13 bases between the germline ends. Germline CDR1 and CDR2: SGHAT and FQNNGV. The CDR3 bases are TGTGCCAGCAGCACGGGACAGCGGGCCTACGAGCAGTACTTC. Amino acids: CASSTGQRAYEQYF. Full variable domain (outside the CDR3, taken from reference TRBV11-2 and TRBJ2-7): EAGVAQSPRYKIIEKRQSVAFWCNPISGHATLYWYQQILGQGPKLLIQFQNNGVVDDSQLPKDRFSAERLKGVDSTLKIQPAKLEDSAVYLCASSTGQRAYEQYFGPGTRLTVT.

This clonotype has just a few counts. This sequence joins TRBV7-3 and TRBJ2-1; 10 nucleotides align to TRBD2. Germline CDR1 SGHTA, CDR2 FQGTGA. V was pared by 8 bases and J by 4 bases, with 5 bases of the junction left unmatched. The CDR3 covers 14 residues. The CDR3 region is CASGPSGGYNEQFF. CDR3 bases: TGTGCCAGCGGCCCTAGCGGGGGATACAATGAGCAGTTCTTC.

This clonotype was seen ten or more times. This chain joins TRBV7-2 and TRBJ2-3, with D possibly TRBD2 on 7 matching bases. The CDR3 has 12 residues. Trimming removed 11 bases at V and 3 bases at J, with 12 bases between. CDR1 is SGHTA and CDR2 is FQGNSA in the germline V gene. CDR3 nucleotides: TGTGCCGGGGGGGGCAGGACAGATACGCAGTATTTT. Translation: CAGGGRTDTQYF.

The CDR3 sequence: CATSRDKQQVNEQFF. CDR3 bases: TGTGCCACCAGCAGAGATAAACAGCAAGTCAATGAGCAGTTCTTC. The chain recombines TRBV15 with TRBJ2-1; D gene ambiguous. Deletions cut 0 bases from V and 6 bases from J, with 12 bases between. The germline CDR1 and CDR2 sequences are LNHNV and YYDKDF (reference sequence). This CDR3 is 15 amino acids long.

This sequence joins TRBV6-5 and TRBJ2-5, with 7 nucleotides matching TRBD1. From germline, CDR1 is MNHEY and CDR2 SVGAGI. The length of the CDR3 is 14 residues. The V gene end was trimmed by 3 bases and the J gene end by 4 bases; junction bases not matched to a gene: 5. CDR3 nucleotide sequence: TGTGCCAGCAGTTATCGTCCAGGGGGAGAGACCCAGTACTTC. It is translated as CASSYRPGGETQYF.

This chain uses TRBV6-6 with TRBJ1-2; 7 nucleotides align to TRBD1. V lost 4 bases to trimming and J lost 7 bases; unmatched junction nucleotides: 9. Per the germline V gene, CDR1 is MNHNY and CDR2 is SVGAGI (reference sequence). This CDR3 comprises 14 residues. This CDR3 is CASSFGQDFSGYTF. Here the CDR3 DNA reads TGTGCCAGCAGTTTTGGACAGGATTTTAGTGGCTACACCTTC.

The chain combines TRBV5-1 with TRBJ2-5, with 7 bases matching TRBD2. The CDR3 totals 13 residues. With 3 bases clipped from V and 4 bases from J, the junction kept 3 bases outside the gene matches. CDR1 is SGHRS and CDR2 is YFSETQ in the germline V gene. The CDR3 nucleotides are TGCGCCAGCAGCTGGGAGGGGTTAGAGACCCAGTACTTC. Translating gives CASSWEGLETQYF.

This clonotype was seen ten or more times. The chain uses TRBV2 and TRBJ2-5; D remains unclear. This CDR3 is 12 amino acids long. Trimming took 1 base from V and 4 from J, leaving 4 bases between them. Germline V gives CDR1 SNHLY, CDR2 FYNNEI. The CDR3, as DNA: TGTGCCAGCAGTGAAGGGAGAGAGACCCAGTACTTC. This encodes CASSEGRETQYF.

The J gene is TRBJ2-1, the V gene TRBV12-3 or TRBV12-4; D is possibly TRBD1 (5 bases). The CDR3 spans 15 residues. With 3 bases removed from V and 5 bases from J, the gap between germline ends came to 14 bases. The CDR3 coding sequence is TGTGCCAGCAGTTTTCAGGGTACGGCAGACAATGAGCAGTTCTTC. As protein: CASSFQGTADNEQFF.

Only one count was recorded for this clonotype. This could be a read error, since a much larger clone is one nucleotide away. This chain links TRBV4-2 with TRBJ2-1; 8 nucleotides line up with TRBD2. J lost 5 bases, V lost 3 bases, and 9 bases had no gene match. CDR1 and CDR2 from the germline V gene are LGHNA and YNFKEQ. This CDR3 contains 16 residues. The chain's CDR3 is CASSQVPGGENNEQFF. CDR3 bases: TGTGCCAGCAGCCAGGTCCCCGGGGGGGAGAACAATGAGCAGTTCTTC.

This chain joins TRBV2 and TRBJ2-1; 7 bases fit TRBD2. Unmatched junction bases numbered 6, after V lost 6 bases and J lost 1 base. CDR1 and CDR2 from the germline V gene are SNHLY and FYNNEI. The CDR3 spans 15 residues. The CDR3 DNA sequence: TGTGCCAGCAGGGAAACTAGCGTATCCTACAATGAGCAGTTCTTC. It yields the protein CASRETSVSYNEQFF.